This TCR beta chain emerged from a study of beta chain features in type 1 diabetes. This CDR3 has 15 residues. The germline gives CDR1 SGDLS, CDR2 YYNGEE. V was pared by 2 bases and J by 2 bases, with 11 bases between. The entirety of the isolated RNA underwent reverse transcription, so expressed TCRB transcripts were sequenced. This table comes from immunoSEQ multiplex PCR, and its TCRdb copy is limited to in-frame clones, with some not included. The sample holds a few hundred thousand clones; over 7.5% are singletons and the top ten take approximately 0.035%. In its sample, this clone was seen a few times.

The chain carries TRBV9 and TRBJ1-3, with a possible D match to TRBD1 (6 bases). The sequence was collected from a woman younger than 30 in good health. The source material was naive CD4+ T cells from blood. The CDR3 sequence is CASSVTGTPGNTIYF. In nucleotides, the CDR3 is TGTGCCAGCAGCGTTACCGGGACACCTGGAAACACCATATATTTT. The whole variable domain, remainder taken from reference TRBV9 and TRBJ1-3, is DSGVTQTPKHLITATGQRVTLRCSPRSGDLSVYWYQQSLDQGLQFLIQYYNGEERAKGNILERFSAQQFPDLHSELNLSSLELGDSALYFCASSVTGTPGNTIYFGEGSWLTVV.